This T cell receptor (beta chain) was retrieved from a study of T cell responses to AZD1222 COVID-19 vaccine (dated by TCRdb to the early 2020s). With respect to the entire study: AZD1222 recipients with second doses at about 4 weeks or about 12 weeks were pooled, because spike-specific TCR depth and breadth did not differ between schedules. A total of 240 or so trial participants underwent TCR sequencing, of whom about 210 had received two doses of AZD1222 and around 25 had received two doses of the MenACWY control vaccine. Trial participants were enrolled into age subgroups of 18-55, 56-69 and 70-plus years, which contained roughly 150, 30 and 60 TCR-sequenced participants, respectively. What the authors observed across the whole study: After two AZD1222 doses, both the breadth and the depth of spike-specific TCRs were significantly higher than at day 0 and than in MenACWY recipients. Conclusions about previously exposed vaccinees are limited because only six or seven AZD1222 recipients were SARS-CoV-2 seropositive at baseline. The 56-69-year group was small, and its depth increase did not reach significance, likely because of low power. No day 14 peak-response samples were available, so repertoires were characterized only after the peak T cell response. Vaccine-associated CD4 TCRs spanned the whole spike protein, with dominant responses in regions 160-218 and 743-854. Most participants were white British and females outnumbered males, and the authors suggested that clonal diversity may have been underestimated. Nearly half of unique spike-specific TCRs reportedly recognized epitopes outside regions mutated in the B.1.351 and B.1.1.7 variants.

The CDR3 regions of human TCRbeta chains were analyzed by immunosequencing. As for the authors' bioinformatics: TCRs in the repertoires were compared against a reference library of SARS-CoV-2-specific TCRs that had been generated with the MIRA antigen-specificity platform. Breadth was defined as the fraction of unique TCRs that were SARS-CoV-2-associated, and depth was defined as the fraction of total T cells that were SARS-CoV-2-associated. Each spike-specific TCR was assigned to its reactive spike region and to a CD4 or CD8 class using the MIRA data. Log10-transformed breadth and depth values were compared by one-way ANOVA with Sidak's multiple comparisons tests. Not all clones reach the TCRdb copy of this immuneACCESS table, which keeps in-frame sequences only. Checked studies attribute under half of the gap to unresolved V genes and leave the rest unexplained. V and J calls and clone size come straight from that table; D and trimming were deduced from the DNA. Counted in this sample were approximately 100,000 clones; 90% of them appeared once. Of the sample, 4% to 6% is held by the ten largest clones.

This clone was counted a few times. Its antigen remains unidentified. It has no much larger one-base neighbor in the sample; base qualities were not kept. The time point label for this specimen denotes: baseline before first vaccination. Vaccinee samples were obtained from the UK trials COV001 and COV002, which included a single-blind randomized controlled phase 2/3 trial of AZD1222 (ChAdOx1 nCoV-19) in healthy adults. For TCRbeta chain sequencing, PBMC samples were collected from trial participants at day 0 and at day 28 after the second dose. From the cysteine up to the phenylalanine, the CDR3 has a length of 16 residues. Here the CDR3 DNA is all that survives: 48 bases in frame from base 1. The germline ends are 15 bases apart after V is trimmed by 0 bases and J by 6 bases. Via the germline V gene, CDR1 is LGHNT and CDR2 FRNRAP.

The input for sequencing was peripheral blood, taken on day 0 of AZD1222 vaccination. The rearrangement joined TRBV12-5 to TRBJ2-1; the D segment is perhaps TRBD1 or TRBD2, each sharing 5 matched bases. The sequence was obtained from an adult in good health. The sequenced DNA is TGTGCTAGTGGTTTGGTTCTCTCCAGGGAGTTCAATGAGCAGTTCTTC. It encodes CASGLVLSREFNEQFF.